This T cell receptor (beta chain) was documented in a study of OX40 agonist ivuxolimab in advanced cancers. Study at large: The eligibility criteria allowed prior anti-PD-1, anti-PD-L1 or anti-CTLA-4 therapy, and approximately 42% had some. Study outcomes and limitations: In the 0.1-3.0 mg/kg groups, partial responders showed among the lowest expansion. Also showing low normalized T-cell clonal expansion were some of the nonresponders.

There are 16 residues in the CDR3. The V end lost 0 bases, the J end lost 8 bases, and 17 bases lay between the germline ends. Germline V CDR1 and CDR2: SGHTS, YDEGEE. This table comes from immunoSEQ multiplex PCR, and its TCRdb copy is limited to in-frame clones, with some not included. This sample has 20,000 to 30,000 clones, with around three quarters found just once. A note on this clone: Its specificity is unknown.

The source was CD4+ or CD8+ T cells sorted from blood, collected in a trial of the OX40 agonist ivuxolimab. The rearrangement uses TRBV5-8 and TRBJ1-4; D is unresolved. The receptor was derived from an adult with an advanced solid tumor such as melanoma, head and neck, liver or kidney cancer. The CDR3, as DNA: TGTGCCAGCAGCTTGGGGGTGGGCCGGCTTGGGGAAAAACTGTTTTTT. It translates to CASSLGVGRLGEKLFF.